This TCR beta chain was sequenced during a study of patients and donors after allogeneic stem cell transplantation. This CDR3 comprises 14 residues. Deletions cut 5 bases from V and 9 bases from J, with 17 bases between. Germline V gives CDR1 ENHRY, CDR2 SYGVKD. MiXCR, applied by TCRdb to the RT-PCR reads, yields one record per CDR3 protein. The repertoire has about 230,000 distinct CDR3 sequences, roughly an eighth of them found once; the top ten carry under 14%. This clonotype was counted at least ten times. This TCR derives from a human donor who was either an allogeneic HSCT recipient or a stem cell or donor lymphocyte infusion donor (not recorded which). It is not recorded whose cells these are; they may come from a transplant donor. The rearrangement links TRBV10-3 to TRBJ2-1, with D perhaps being TRBD1 or TRBD2 (5 bases each). Sequenced input: blood, either unsorted or a sorted T cell fraction (not recorded which). DNA for the CDR3: TGTGCCATCAGTCTTTCCGGGCAGAGGGGTGAGCAGTTCTTC. Translating it yields CAISLSGQRGEQFF.